Listed below are T cell receptor beta chains from one sample, sequenced in a study of beta chain features in type 1 diabetes. This table comes from immunoSEQ multiplex PCR, and its TCRdb copy is limited to in-frame clones, with some not included. The data hold around 310,000 clones, with 9.5% to 11% observed a single time. Specimen: naive CD4+ T cells from blood. The receptors stem from a young woman in good health. CDR3s include the opening cysteine and the closing phenylalanine or tryptophan. Each record gives: J gene, CDR3 length, D gene, clone size, V gene, CDR3 protein, CDR3 DNA. A D gene is named only where the DNA matches it firmly. Only some rows state a clone size, as once, few, many or a class for expanded clones.

TRBJ1-5 14 - - TRBV5-1 CASRSGEPDQPQHF TGCGCCAGCAGATCAGGGGAGCCCGATCAGCCCCAGCATTTT
TRBJ2-1 15 TRBD1 few TRBV5-1 CASSTTRDRANEQFF TGCGCCAGCAGCACGACCCGGGACAGGGCCAATGAGCAGTTCTTC
TRBJ2-6 16 TRBD2 - TRBV18 CASSPREDSGANVLTF TGTGCCAGCTCACCCCGGGAGGACTCTGGGGCCAACGTCCTGACTTTC
TRBJ2-3 17 - - TRBV7-9 CASSLSFQGRIDDTQYF TGTGCCAGCAGCTTATCGTTTCAGGGGAGAATCGACGATACGCAGTATTTT
TRBJ2-7 13 - few TRBV6-5 CASSGTNSYEQYF TGTGCCAGCAGTGGCACGAACTCCTACGAGCAGTACTTC
TRBJ2-7 17 TRBD1 few TRBV4-3 CASSQITPGQGAYEQYF TGCGCCAGCAGCCAAATAACTCCGGGACAGGGTGCCTACGAGCAGTACTTC
TRBJ2-1 15 TRBD2 few TRBV6-1 CASSDVAGPYNEQFF TGTGCCAGCAGTGATGTAGCGGGGCCCTACAATGAGCAGTTCTTC
TRBJ2-5 13 TRBD2 - TRBV19 CATTSGNQETQYF TGTGCCACCACTAGCGGAAATCAAGAGACCCAGTACTTC
TRBJ1-2 13 TRBD1 few TRBV10-3 CAISPGQGYGYTF TGTGCCATCTCTCCCGGACAGGGCTATGGCTACACCTTC
TRBJ2-5 16 TRBD2 - TRBV18 CASSPLGLAPQETQYF TGTGCCAGCTCACCACTAGGACTAGCGCCTCAAGAGACCCAGTACTTC
TRBJ2-3 15 TRBD2 - TRBV7-7 CASSPASGETDTQYF TGTGCTAGCAGTCCAGCTAGCGGAGAGACAGATACGCAGTATTTT
TRBJ1-3 15 - few TRBV30 CAWKEDSHSGNTIYF TGTGCCTGGAAGGAAGACAGCCACTCTGGAAACACCATATATTTT
TRBJ2-3 15 - - TRBV9 CASSVVSSFTDTQYF TGTGCCAGCAGCGTAGTTAGCTCCTTCACAGATACGCAGTATTTT
TRBJ1-5 17 TRBD1 few TRBV6-4 CASSDFDRESSRQPQHF TGTGCCAGCAGTGATTTCGACAGGGAGAGTAGTAGGCAGCCCCAGCATTTT
TRBJ1-1 19 TRBD1 - TRBV27 CASSLKTTGLSKSPKKAFF TGTGCCAGCAGTCTTAAGACGACAGGGTTGTCGAAAAGTCCTAAAAAGGCTTTCTTT
TRBJ1-1 14 TRBD1 few TRBV27 CASTLTGMNTEAFF TGTGCCAGCACCTTGACAGGGATGAACACTGAAGCTTTCTTT
TRBJ2-5 16 TRBD1 few TRBV11-2 CASSDRNRGSQETQYF TGTGCCAGCAGCGATAGGAACAGGGGGTCGCAAGAGACCCAGTACTTC
TRBJ2-5 13 - - TRBV18 CASSPSRGETQYF TGTGCCAGCTCACCAAGCCGGGGAGAGACCCAGTACTTC
TRBJ2-3 16 TRBD2 few TRBV7-9 CASTAKTSGSTDTQYF TGTGCCAGCACCGCGAAGACTAGCGGGAGCACAGATACGCAGTATTTT
TRBJ2-3 15 TRBD2 few TRBV27 CASSRLAGSGDTQYF TGTGCCAGCAGTCGACTAGCGGGCTCTGGAGATACGCAGTATTTT
TRBJ2-1 14 TRBD1 - TRBV29-1 CSADSRGRGNEQFF TGCAGCGCGGACTCCAGGGGGCGAGGCAATGAGCAGTTCTTC
TRBJ2-7 14 TRBD1 - TRBV29-1 CSVGGRQGVFEQYF TGCAGCGTTGGGGGGAGACAGGGAGTTTTCGAGCAGTACTTC
TRBJ2-3 12 - few TRBV7-2 CASRTGTDTQYF TGTGCCAGCAGGACAGGCACAGATACGCAGTATTTT
TRBJ1-1 13 - - TRBV15 CATSYRVNTEAFF TGTGCCACCAGCTACCGGGTGAACACTGAAGCTTTCTTT
TRBJ2-1 16 TRBD2 - TRBV19 CASRSLADLSYNEQFF TGTGCCAGTAGATCACTAGCGGATCTCTCCTACAATGAGCAGTTCTTC
TRBJ1-4 14 TRBD1 few TRBV28 CASITTGGDEKLFF TGTGCCAGCATTACCACAGGGGGAGATGAAAAACTGTTTTTT
TRBJ2-7 14 - - TRBV9 CASSVAGHSYEQYF TGTGCCAGCAGCGTAGCCGGACACTCCTACGAGCAGTACTTC
TRBJ2-5 16 - few TRBV7-9 CASSVALRTAQETQYF TGTGCCAGCAGCGTCGCCCTAAGGACAGCACAAGAGACCCAGTACTTC
TRBJ2-1 15 TRBD1 - TRBV7-2 CASSIGQASYNEQFF TGTGCCAGCAGCATAGGACAGGCCTCCTACAATGAGCAGTTCTTC
TRBJ2-1 11 - - TRBV5-1 CASSSRGAQFF TGCGCCAGCAGCTCTAGGGGCGCGCAGTTCTTC
TRBJ2-3 16 TRBD2 few TRBV7-9 CASSLGTSGYTDTQYF TGTGCCAGCAGCTTAGGGACTAGCGGATACACAGATACGCAGTATTTT
TRBJ2-5 16 TRBD1 - TRBV5-1 CASSLSGTEGQETQYF TGCGCCAGCAGCCTCTCCGGGACAGAAGGACAAGAGACCCAGTACTTC
TRBJ2-5 15 - few TRBV15 CATSRSTLGQETQYF TGTGCCACCAGCAGATCTACACTCGGGCAAGAGACCCAGTACTTC
TRBJ2-3 16 TRBD2 - TRBV18 CASTGLAGGPADTQYF TGTGCCAGCACAGGACTAGCGGGAGGGCCAGCAGATACGCAGTATTTT
TRBJ2-1 18 TRBD2 few TRBV9 CASSETLPGLGTGNEQFF TGTGCCAGCAGCGAAACACTACCGGGACTAGGTACAGGCAATGAGCAGTTCTTC
TRBJ1-5 15 TRBD1 few TRBV28 CASSSGQGYNQPQHF TGTGCCAGCAGTTCCGGACAGGGTTACAATCAGCCCCAGCATTTT
TRBJ1-1 14 - - TRBV19 CASSTVLGLTEAFF TGTGCCAGTAGTACTGTTTTGGGACTCACTGAAGCTTTCTTT
TRBJ2-1 13 TRBD1 few TRBV7-9 CASSGTGVYEQFF TGTGCCAGCTCCGGGACAGGGGTCTATGAGCAGTTCTTC
TRBJ2-7 15 TRBD1 - TRBV4-3 CASSQSGTGAHEQYF TGCGCCAGCAGCCAGTCCGGGACAGGGGCCCACGAGCAGTACTTC
TRBJ2-5 15 TRBD1 few TRBV4-3 CASSQAGGRQETQYF TGCGCCAGCAGCCAAGCAGGGGGCCGACAAGAGACCCAGTACTTC
TRBJ1-1 11 - - TRBV30 CAWSSVTEAFF TGTGCCTGGAGTTCCGTCACTGAAGCTTTCTTT
TRBJ2-3 15 - few TRBV15 CATSRYSPGTDTQYF TGTGCCACCAGCAGATACTCACCGGGCACAGATACGCAGTATTTT
TRBJ2-1 16 - - TRBV6-5 CASSYSSGAVYNEQFF TGTGCCAGCAGTTACTCCAGCGGAGCAGTCTACAATGAGCAGTTCTTC
TRBJ2-3 15 TRBD2 - TRBV5-1 CASKLAGVTTDTQYF TGCGCCAGCAAACTAGCGGGAGTGACAACAGATACGCAGTATTTT
TRBJ2-7 17 TRBD2 - TRBV9 CASRDPRLAGVTYEQYF TGTGCCAGCAGGGACCCTAGGCTAGCGGGAGTTACTTACGAGCAGTACTTC
TRBJ1-1 13 - - TRBV9 CASSVETGAVAFF TGTGCCAGCAGCGTAGAGACAGGCGCCGTTGCTTTCTTT